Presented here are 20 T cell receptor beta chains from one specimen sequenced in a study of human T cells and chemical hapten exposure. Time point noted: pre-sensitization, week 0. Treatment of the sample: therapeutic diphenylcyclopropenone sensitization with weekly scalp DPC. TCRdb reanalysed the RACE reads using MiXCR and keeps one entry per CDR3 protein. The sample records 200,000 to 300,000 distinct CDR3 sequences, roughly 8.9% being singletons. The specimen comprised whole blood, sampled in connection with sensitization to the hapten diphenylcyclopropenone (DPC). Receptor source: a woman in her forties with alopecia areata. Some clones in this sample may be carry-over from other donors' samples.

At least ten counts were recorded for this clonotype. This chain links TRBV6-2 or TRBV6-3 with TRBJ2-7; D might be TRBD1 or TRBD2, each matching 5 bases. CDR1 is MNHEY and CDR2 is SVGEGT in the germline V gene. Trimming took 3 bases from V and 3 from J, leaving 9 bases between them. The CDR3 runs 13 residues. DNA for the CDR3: TGTGCCAGCAGTTATGAGGGGTACTACGAGCAGTACTTC. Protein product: CASSYEGYYEQYF.

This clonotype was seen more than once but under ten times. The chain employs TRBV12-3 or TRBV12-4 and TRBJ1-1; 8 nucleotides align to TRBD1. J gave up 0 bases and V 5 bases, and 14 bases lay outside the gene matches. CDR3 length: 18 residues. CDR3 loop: CASSTTPGQGALNTEAFF. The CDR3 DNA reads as TGTGCCAGCAGTACCACTCCAGGACAGGGAGCCCTGAACACTGAAGCTTTCTTT.

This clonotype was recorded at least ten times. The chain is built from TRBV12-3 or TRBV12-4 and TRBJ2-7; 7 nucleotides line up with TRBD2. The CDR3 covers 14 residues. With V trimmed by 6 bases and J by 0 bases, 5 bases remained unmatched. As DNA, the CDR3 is TGTGCCAGCAGCCTAGCGGCAAGCTCCTACGAGCAGTACTTC. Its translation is CASSLAASSYEQYF.

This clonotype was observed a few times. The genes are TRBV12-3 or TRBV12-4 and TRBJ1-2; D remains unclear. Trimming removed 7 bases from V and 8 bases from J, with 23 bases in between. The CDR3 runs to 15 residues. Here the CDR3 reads CASTPGLGSLRGYTF. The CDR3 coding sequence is TGTGCCAGCACCCCCGGGCTAGGGAGTCTTCGGGGCTACACCTTC.

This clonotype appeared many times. The CDR3 nucleotides are TGCGCCAGCAGCTTGAAGGGGGGTCAGCCCCAGCATTTT. It translates to CASSLKGGQPQHF. The chain combines TRBV5-1 with TRBJ1-5, with D maybe TRBD1 (6 bases). V lost 1 base, J lost 6 bases, and 8 bases lay in between. The CDR3 totals 13 residues. CDR1 is SGHRS, CDR2 YFSETQ, per germline.

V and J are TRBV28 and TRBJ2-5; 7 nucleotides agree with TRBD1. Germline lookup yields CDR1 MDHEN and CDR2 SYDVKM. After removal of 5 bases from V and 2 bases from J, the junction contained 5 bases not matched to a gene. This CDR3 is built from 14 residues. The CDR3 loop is CASSPDRVQETQYF. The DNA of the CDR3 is TGTGCCAGCAGTCCAGACAGGGTACAAGAGACCCAGTACTTC.

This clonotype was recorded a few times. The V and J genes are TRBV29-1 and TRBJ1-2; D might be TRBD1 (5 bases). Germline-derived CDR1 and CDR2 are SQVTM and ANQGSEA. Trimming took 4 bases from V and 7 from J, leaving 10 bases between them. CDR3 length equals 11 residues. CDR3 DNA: TGCAGCGTTGGGGGCAGTTTTGGCTACACCTTC. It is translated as CSVGGSFGYTF.

The CDR3 nucleotides read TGCAGTGCTAGAGACCTGGACCGGGGGGGAGAAAAACTGTTTTTT. It yields the protein CSARDLDRGGEKLFF. The chain employs TRBV20-1 and TRBJ1-4, with D maybe TRBD1 (5 bases). Germline lookup yields CDR1 DFQATT and CDR2 SNEGSKA (reference sequence). Trimming cost V 0 bases and J 8 bases, with 16 bases left between them. This CDR3 region has 15 residues.

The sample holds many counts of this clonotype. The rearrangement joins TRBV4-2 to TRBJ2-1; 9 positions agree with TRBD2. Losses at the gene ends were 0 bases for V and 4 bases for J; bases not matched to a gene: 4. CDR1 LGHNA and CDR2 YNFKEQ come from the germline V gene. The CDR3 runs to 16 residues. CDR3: CASSQESSGTYNEQFF. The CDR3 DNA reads TGTGCCAGCAGCCAAGAGTCTAGCGGGACGTACAATGAGCAGTTCTTC.

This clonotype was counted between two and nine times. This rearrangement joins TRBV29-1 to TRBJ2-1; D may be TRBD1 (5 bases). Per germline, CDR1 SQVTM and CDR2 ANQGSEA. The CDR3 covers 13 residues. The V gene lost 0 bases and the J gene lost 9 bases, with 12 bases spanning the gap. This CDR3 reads CSVEEGLISEQFF. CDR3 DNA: TGCAGCGTTGAAGAGGGGCTTATCAGTGAGCAGTTCTTC.

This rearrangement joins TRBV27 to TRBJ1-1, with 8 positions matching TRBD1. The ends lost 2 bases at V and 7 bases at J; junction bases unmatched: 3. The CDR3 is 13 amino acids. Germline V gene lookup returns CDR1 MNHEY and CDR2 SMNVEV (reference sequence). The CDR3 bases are TGTGCCAGCAGTTTAAGGGGGACAGGTGAAGCTTTCTTT. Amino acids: CASSLRGTGEAFF.

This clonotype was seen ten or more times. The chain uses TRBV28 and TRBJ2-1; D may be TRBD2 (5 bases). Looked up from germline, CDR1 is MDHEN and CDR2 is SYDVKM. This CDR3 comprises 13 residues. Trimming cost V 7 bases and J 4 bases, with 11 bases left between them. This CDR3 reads CASTRTGYNEQFF. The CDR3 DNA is TGTGCCAGCACACGGACGGGGTACAATGAGCAGTTCTTC.

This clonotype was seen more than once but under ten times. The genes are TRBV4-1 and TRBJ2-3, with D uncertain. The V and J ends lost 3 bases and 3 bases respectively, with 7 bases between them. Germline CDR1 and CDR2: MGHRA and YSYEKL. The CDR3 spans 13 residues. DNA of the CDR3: TGCGCCAGCAGCCAGGCCGGAACAGATACGCAGTATTTT. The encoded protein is CASSQAGTDTQYF.

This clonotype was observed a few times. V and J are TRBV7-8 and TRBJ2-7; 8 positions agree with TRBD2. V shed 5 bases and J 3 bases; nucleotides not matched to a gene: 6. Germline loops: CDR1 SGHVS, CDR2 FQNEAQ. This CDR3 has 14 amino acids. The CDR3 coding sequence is TGTGCCAGCAGCCCCCGGGGGGGCCACTACGAGCAGTACTTC. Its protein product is CASSPRGGHYEQYF.

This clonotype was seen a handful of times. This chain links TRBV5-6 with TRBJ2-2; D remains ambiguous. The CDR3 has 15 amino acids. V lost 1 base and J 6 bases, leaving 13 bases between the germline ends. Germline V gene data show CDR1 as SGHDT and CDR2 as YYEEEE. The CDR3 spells CASSLTPRRAGELFF. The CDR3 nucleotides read TGTGCCAGCAGCTTGACCCCCCGGCGTGCCGGGGAGCTGTTTTTT.

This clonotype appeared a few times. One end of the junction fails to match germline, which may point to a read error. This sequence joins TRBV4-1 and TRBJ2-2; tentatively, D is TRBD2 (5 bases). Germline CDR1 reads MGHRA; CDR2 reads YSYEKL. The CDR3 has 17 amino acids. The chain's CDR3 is CARSQDRALDFAGELFF. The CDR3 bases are TGCGCCAGAAGCCAAGATAGAGCACTAGATTTCGCCGGGGAGCTGTTTTTT.

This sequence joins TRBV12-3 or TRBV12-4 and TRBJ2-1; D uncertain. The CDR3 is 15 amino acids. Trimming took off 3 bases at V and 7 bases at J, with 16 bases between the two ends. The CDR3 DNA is TGTGCCAGCAGTTTCTTGGGTGCCGTAGGGAATGAGCAGTTCTTC. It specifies CASSFLGAVGNEQFF.

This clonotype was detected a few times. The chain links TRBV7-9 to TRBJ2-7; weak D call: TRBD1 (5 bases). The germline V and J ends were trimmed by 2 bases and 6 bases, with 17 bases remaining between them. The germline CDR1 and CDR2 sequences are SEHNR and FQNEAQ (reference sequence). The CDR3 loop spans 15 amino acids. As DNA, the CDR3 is TGTGCCAGCAGCTTATCCTCCGGACAATACCCCGAGCAGTACTTC. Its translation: CASSLSSGQYPEQYF.

CDR3 sequence: CASSQDPGPWGNQPQHF. In DNA form, the CDR3 reads TGCGCCAGCAGCCAAGATCCCGGACCCTGGGGAAATCAGCCCCAGCATTTT. V gene TRBV4-3 combines with J gene TRBJ1-5, with D uncertain. From germline, CDR1 is LGHNA and CDR2 YSLEER. The CDR3 runs to 17 residues. The V gene lost 0 bases and the J gene lost 4 bases, with 16 bases spanning the gap.

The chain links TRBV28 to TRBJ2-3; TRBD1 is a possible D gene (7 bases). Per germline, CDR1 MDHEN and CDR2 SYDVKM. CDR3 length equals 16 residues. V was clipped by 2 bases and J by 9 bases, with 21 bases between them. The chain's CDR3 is CASSLGTASGAGTQYF. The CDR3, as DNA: TGTGCCAGCAGTTTAGGGACAGCGAGTGGGGCGGGGACGCAGTATTTT.